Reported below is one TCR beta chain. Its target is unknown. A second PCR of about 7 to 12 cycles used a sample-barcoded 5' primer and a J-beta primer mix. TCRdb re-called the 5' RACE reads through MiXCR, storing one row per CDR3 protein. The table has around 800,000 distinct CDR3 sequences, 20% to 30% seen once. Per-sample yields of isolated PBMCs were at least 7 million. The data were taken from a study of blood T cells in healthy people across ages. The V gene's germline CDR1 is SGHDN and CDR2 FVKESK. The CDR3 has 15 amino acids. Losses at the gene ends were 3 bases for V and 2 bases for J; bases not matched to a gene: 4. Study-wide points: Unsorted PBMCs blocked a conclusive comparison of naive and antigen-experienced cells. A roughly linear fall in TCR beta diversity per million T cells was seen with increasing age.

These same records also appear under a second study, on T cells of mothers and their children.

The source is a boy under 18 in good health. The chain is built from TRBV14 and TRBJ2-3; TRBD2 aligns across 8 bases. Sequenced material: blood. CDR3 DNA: TGTGCCAGCAGCCAGCCTAGCGGGTTCACAGATACGCAGTATTTT. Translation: CASSQPSGFTDTQYF.